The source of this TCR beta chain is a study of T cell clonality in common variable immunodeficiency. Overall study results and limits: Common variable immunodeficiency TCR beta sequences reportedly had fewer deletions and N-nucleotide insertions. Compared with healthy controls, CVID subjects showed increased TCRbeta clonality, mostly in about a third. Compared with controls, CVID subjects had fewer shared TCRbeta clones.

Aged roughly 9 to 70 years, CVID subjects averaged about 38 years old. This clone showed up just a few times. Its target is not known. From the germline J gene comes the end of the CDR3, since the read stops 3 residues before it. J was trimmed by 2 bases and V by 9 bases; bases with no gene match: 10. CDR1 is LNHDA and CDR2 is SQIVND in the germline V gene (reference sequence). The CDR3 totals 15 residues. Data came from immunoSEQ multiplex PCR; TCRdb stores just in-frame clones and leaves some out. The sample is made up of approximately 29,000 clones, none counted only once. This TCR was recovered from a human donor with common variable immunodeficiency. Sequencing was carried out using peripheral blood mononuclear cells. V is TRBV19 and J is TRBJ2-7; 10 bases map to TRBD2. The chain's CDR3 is CARDRSGGATYEQYF. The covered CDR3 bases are TGTGCCAGAGACCGGAGCGGGGGGGCGACCTACGAG.